Given below is one T cell receptor beta chain in context. After removal of 4 bases from V and 7 bases from J, the junction contained 6 bases not matched to a gene. Germline V gene data show CDR1 as SGHRS and CDR2 as YFSETQ. The CDR3 extends over 15 amino acids. Free of recent acute infections or vaccinations, the donors were healthy HIV-negative adults. Using immunoSEQ multiplex PCR, the repertoire was profiled, and TCRdb retains in-frame clones only, with some absent. Of roughly 2,500,000 clones listed, roughly 93% are singletons. The sample belongs to a study of shared clonotypes between healthy human individuals.

The chain couples TRBV5-1 to TRBJ1-4; 11 bases agree with TRBD1. Sample: naive CD4+ T cells from PBMCs. Subset given: CD45RA+ positively selected. The receptor comes from a young man in good health. Some clones in this sample may be carry-over from other donors' samples. In nucleotides, the CDR3 is TGCGCCAGCAGCATAGGGACAGGGGGACGTGAAAAACTGTTTTTT. Protein sequence: CASSIGTGGREKLFF.